These 21 T cell receptor beta chains share one sample of origin, sequenced in a study of breast tumors, draining lymph nodes, adjacent tissues. TCRdb re-analysed the multiplex PCR reads in MiXCR, keeping a single row per CDR3 protein. The sample includes about 22,000 distinct CDR3 sequences, roughly 55% of them seen just once. The sample comprised breast tumor tissue. These receptors all stem from a female donor with breast cancer. Some clones in this sample may be carry-over from other donors' samples.

This clonotype was found a few times. The V call is TRBV20-1, the J call TRBJ1-6, with a weak D call TRBD1 (5 bases). V gave up 6 bases and J gave up 7 bases, with 25 bases separating them. The CDR3 consists of 17 residues. Germline CDR1 is DFQATT and CDR2 is SNEGSKA (reference sequence). The CDR3 is CSAEATNWPGRNSPLHF. The CDR3 DNA is TGCAGTGCGGAGGCTACGAACTGGCCGGGACGGAATTCACCCCTCCACTTT.

This chain joins TRBV28 and TRBJ1-6; D uncertain. Germline V gives CDR1 MDHEN, CDR2 SYDVKM. CDR3 size: 12 residues. Trimming removed 8 bases at V and 13 bases at J, with 15 bases between. The DNA for the CDR3 is TGTGCCAGCGCTCGGGAGATCTTTCCCCTCCACTTT. It is translated as CASAREIFPLHF.

The chain employs TRBV20-1 and TRBJ2-5; the match to TRBD2 covers 14 bases. This CDR3 region has 14 residues. The J segment lost 6 bases and the V segment lost 3 bases, leaving 3 bases of the junction unmatched. The germline CDR1 and CDR2 sequences are DFQATT and SNEGSKA (reference sequence). CDR3 sequence reads: CSARTSGGAKTQYF. The CDR3 coding sequence is TGCAGTGCTAGGACTAGCGGGGGGGCGAAGACCCAGTACTTC.

In this sample, this clonotype turned up many times. The gene calls are TRBV6-2 or TRBV6-3 and TRBJ1-5, with a weak D call TRBD1 (5 bases). The V end lost 2 bases, the J end lost 6 bases, and 23 bases lay between the germline ends. The germline V gene has CDR1 MNHEY and CDR2 SVGEGT. This CDR3 contains 18 residues. CDR3 sequence: CASSYNRGRGWSFQPQHF. The DNA for the CDR3 is TGTGCCAGCAGTTACAATCGGGGACGCGGATGGAGTTTTCAGCCCCAGCATTTT.

The sample holds a few counts of this clonotype. The V and J genes are TRBV12-3 or TRBV12-4 and TRBJ1-6; possible D gene TRBD1, 5 bases. The V and J ends lost 5 bases and 4 bases respectively, with 9 bases between them. The length of the CDR3 is 14 residues. The CDR3: CASSPGTYNSPLHF. The CDR3 DNA reads as TGTGCCAGCAGTCCGGGGACTTATAATTCACCCCTCCACTTT.

This clonotype was seen a single time. CDR3 loop: CATSRESGLAWNEQFF. The CDR3, as DNA: TGTGCCACCAGCAGAGAATCAGGACTAGCCTGGAATGAGCAGTTCTTC. The genes are TRBV15 and TRBJ2-1, with TRBD2 matching over 8 bases. The trim removed 0 bases at V and 7 bases at J, leaving 8 bases unmatched. The V gene's germline CDR1 is LNHNV and CDR2 YYDKDF (reference sequence). This CDR3 region has 16 residues.

This chain joins TRBV10-3 and TRBJ2-3, with a tentative D call TRBD1 (5 bases). Germline CDR1 ENHRY, CDR2 SYGVKD. The CDR3 contains 16 residues. V was pared by 4 bases and J by 1 base, with 15 bases between. The DNA for the CDR3 is TGTGCCATCAGTGGGACCGACAGCCCGGGCACAGATACGCAGTATTTT. Translation: CAISGTDSPGTDTQYF.

The rearrangement links TRBV24-1 to TRBJ1-5; D ambiguous. The CDR3 contains 14 residues. Germline CDR1 reads KGHDR; CDR2 reads SFDVKD. Trimming pared 9 bases from V and 3 bases from J, leaving 14 bases between. CDR3 region: CATQRIGDNQPQHF. CDR3 nucleotides: TGTGCCACCCAGCGAATCGGAGACAATCAGCCCCAGCATTTT.

This chain joins TRBV7-9 and TRBJ2-7, with 10 positions matching TRBD2. V shed 2 bases, J shed 5 bases, and the junction held 6 bases outside the gene matches. The germline V gene encodes CDR1 SEHNR and CDR2 FQNEAQ (reference sequence). CDR3 length: 15 amino acids. Here the CDR3 reads CASSLPSSGSHEQYF. The CDR3 DNA is TGTGCCAGCAGCTTACCTTCTAGCGGGAGTCACGAGCAGTACTTC.

The table lists this clonotype with many counts. This chain uses TRBV19 with TRBJ2-2; 7 bases are a match to TRBD1. The germline CDR1 and CDR2 sequences are LNHDA and SQIVND (reference sequence). With V trimmed by 6 bases and J by 7 bases, 8 bases remained unmatched. This CDR3 has 14 residues. The CDR3 reads CASSQRQGGGELFF. The CDR3 nucleotides are TGTGCCAGTAGCCAAAGACAGGGTGGCGGGGAGCTGTTTTTT. The full variable domain, its missing parts supplied by reference TRBV19 and TRBJ2-2, is DGGITQSPKYLFRKEGQNVTLSCEQNLNHDAMYWYRQDPGQGLRLIYYSQIVNDFQKGDIAEGYSVSREKKESFPLTVTSAQKNPTAFYLCASSQRQGGGELFFGEGSRLTVL.

This clonotype was observed at least ten times. This chain links TRBV6-2 or TRBV6-3 with TRBJ1-2, with TRBD1 matching 7 bases. This CDR3 region has 13 residues. After removal of 1 base from V and 4 bases from J, the junction contained 0 bases not matched to a gene. Germline V gives CDR1 MNHEY, CDR2 SVGEGT. The CDR3, as DNA: TGTGCCAGCAGTTACTGGGACAGCTATGGCTACACCTTC. Its translation: CASSYWDSYGYTF.

In its sample, this clonotype was seen many times. The J gene is TRBJ2-7, the V gene TRBV6-5; D not resolved. The CDR3 spans 15 residues. Trimming took 2 bases from V and 1 from J, leaving 12 bases between them. Germline V gene lookup returns CDR1 MNHEY and CDR2 SVGAGI. CDR3: CASSYGAGGSYEQYF. The CDR3, as DNA: TGTGCCAGCAGTTACGGCGCCGGCGGATCCTACGAGCAGTACTTC.

The chain joins TRBV20-1 to TRBJ1-2; D perhaps matches TRBD1 (5 bases). The germline V gene has CDR1 DFQATT and CDR2 SNEGSKA (reference sequence). V was cut by 0 bases and J by 4 bases, with 9 bases left in between. This CDR3 is built from 13 residues. The CDR3: CSARDYGTYGYTF. The DNA of the CDR3 is TGCAGTGCTAGAGATTACGGGACCTATGGCTACACCTTC.

The chain couples TRBV6-1 to TRBJ2-1; no reliable D call. The V gene's germline CDR1 is MNHNS and CDR2 SASEGT. The CDR3 spans 11 residues. V dropped 4 bases and J dropped 7 bases, with 5 bases sitting between them. CDR3 bases: TGTGCCAGCAGTGTGCGGAATGAGCAGTTCTTC. This encodes CASSVRNEQFF.

The chain recombines TRBV4-3 with TRBJ1-6, with 11 nucleotides matching TRBD1. This CDR3 region has 15 residues. Germline-derived CDR1 and CDR2 are LGHNA and YSLEER. Unmatched junction bases numbered 4, after V lost 5 bases and J lost 7 bases. DNA of the CDR3: TGCGCCAGCAGCTCGGACAGGGGGCTAAATTCACCCCTCCACTTT. Its translation is CASSSDRGLNSPLHF.

This clonotype has a count of ten or more. The V call is TRBV27, the J call TRBJ1-2; 10 bases agree with TRBD1. Germline values: CDR1 MNHEY, CDR2 SMNVEV (reference sequence). The CDR3 length is 15 residues. The J segment lost 3 bases and the V segment lost 5 bases, leaving 6 bases of the junction unmatched. In DNA form, the CDR3 reads TGTGCCAGCAGTCCTCGGACAGGGGGATACTATGGCTACACCTTC. Translating gives CASSPRTGGYYGYTF.

This clonotype came up many times. The rearrangement uses TRBV19 and TRBJ1-3; the match to TRBD1 covers 7 bases. The CDR3 length is 16 residues. Germline CDR1 is LNHDA and CDR2 is SQIVND (reference sequence). J was trimmed by 0 bases and V by 10 bases; bases with no gene match: 12. The CDR3 DNA is TGTGCCATTAGCCCGGACAGGCTTTTCTCTGGAAACACCATATATTTT. Its translation: CAISPDRLFSGNTIYF.

This clonotype was counted ten times or more. V gene TRBV20-1 combines with J gene TRBJ2-5; maybe TRBD2 (6 bases). The CDR3 runs to 13 residues. The V end lost 5 bases, the J end lost 4 bases, and 14 bases lay between the germline ends. Germline-derived CDR1 and CDR2 are DFQATT and SNEGSKA (reference sequence). CDR3 amino acids: CSALGREVETQYF. Here the CDR3 DNA reads TGCAGTGCTCTTGGTAGGGAGGTAGAGACCCAGTACTTC.

This clonotype has ten or more counts. V usage is TRBV6-1 and J usage is TRBJ1-5, with D perhaps TRBD1 (5 bases). Per germline, CDR1 MNHNS and CDR2 SASEGT. Between the trimmed V and J ends, which lost 1 base and 1 base, there was a span of 5 bases. CDR3 length: 14 amino acids. In nucleotides, the CDR3 is TGTGCCAGCAGTGAAGGGGGCAGCAATCAGCCCCAGCATTTT. It specifies CASSEGGSNQPQHF.

The chain combines TRBV20-1 with TRBJ2-1; 11 bases are shared with TRBD2. CDR1 and CDR2 from the germline V gene are DFQATT and SNEGSKA (reference sequence). This CDR3 has 18 amino acids. Trimming at V came to 5 bases and at J to 7 bases, leaving 19 bases not matched to a gene. In DNA, the CDR3 is TGCAGTGCTCCCCAGCACACTAGCGGGAGCTTAAGGGGGAATGAGCAGTTCTTC. Residues: CSAPQHTSGSLRGNEQFF.

The chain recombines TRBV2 with TRBJ1-5, with 9 bases lining up with TRBD1. Germline V gives CDR1 SNHLY, CDR2 FYNNEI. The CDR3 contains 15 residues. J was trimmed by 5 bases and V by 7 bases; bases with no gene match: 9. The CDR3 loop is CASIGWDREYQPQHF. CDR3 sequence (DNA): TGTGCCAGCATTGGTTGGGACAGGGAATATCAGCCCCAGCATTTT.